This is a list of T cell receptor beta chains from one sample in a study of OX40 agonist ivuxolimab in advanced cancers. The method was immunoSEQ multiplex PCR; TCRdb's version includes in-frame clones alone and lacks a portion of them. The sample contains about 48,000 clones, more than 85% of which appear only once. Here the sequenced sample was CD4+ or CD8+ T cells sorted from blood, taken in a trial of the OX40 agonist ivuxolimab. Source of these receptors: an adult with an advanced solid tumor such as melanoma, head and neck, liver or kidney cancer. Both conserved end residues are part of each CDR3. Fields, in order: D gene, clone size, J gene, V gene, CDR3 protein, CDR3 DNA. D genes are given only for firm matches. For some rows the clone size is stated as once, few or many, or as a class when expanded; others skip it.

D: .
size: .
J: TRBJ1-2
V: TRBV6-1
CDR3: CASSEARGVFNYGYTF
DNA: TGTGCCAGCAGTGAAGCAAGGGGCGTATTTAACTATGGCTACACCTTC

D: .
size: once
J: TRBJ2-1
V: TRBV19
CDR3: CASSIRGSSYNEQFF
DNA: TGTGCCAGTAGTATCCGGGGGAGCTCCTACAATGAGCAGTTCTTC

D: .
size: .
J: TRBJ1-1
V: TRBV4-1
CDR3: CASSLGVGRGNAEAFF
DNA: TGCGCCAGCAGCCTGGGGGTGGGAAGGGGAAATGCTGAAGCTTTCTTT

D: .
size: .
J: TRBJ1-2
V: TRBV9
CDR3: CASSVALGGTGYTF
DNA: TGTGCCAGCAGCGTAGCTCTTGGAGGGACTGGCTACACCTTC

D: TRBD1
size: .
J: TRBJ2-5
V: TRBV7-9
CDR3: CASSLGQAIQETQYF
DNA: TGTGCCAGCAGCCTGGGACAGGCGATACAAGAGACCCAGTACTTC

D: .
size: .
J: TRBJ1-4
V: TRBV27
CDR3: CASSFLGVSGGPNEKLFF
DNA: TGTGCCAGCAGTTTTCTCGGCGTGTCGGGAGGCCCTAATGAAAAACTGTTTTTT

D: .
size: .
J: TRBJ1-3
V: TRBV5-1
CDR3: CASSLSEGPGNTIYF
DNA: TGCGCCAGCAGCTTGTCGGAGGGGCCTGGAAACACCATATATTTT

D: .
size: .
J: TRBJ1-1
V: TRBV7-3
CDR3: CASSSRAGLNTEAFF
DNA: TGTGCCAGCAGCTCCCGAGCAGGGTTGAACACTGAAGCTTTCTTT

D: .
size: .
J: TRBJ1-2
V: TRBV18
CDR3: CASSPPTGPYGYTF
DNA: TGTGCCAGCTCACCACCGACGGGTCCCTATGGCTACACCTTC

D: .
size: .
J: TRBJ2-1
V: TRBV19
CDR3: CASSGPTYNEQFF
DNA: TGTGCCAGCTCGGGACCTACCTACAATGAGCAGTTCTTC

D: .
size: once
J: TRBJ1-1
V: TRBV29-1
CDR3: CSVDGREGNTEAFF
DNA: TGCAGCGTTGACGGTCGGGAGGGGAACACTGAAGCTTTCTTT

D: .
size: .
J: TRBJ1-2
V: TRBV15
CDR3: CATSPPWGGGRNYGYTF
DNA: TGTGCCACCAGCCCCCCTTGGGGTGGGGGCAGAAACTATGGCTACACCTTC

D: TRBD1
size: .
J: TRBJ1-1
V: TRBV9
CDR3: CASSPITGTAVGAFF
DNA: TGTGCCAGCAGCCCGATTACCGGGACAGCGGTAGGAGCTTTCTTT

D: TRBD2
size: medium-sized
J: TRBJ2-2
V: TRBV6-4
CDR3: CASSVAGGTGELFF
DNA: TGTGCCAGCAGTGTTGCGGGAGGAACCGGGGAGCTGTTTTTT

D: TRBD2
size: .
J: TRBJ2-1
V: TRBV5-1
CDR3: CASSREPSSGRNNEQFF
DNA: TGCGCCAGCAGCCGGGAGCCTTCTAGCGGGAGGAACAATGAGCAGTTCTTC

D: TRBD1
size: .
J: TRBJ1-6
V: TRBV19
CDR3: CASSIYGQGRSNSPLHF
DNA: TGTGCCAGTAGTATATACGGACAGGGGCGCAGTAATTCACCCCTCCACTTT

D: .
size: few
J: TRBJ1-5
V: TRBV7-6
CDR3: CASSLGQNSNQPQHF
DNA: TGTGCCAGCAGCTTAGGACAAAATAGCAATCAGCCCCAGCATTTT

D: TRBD2
size: .
J: TRBJ2-1
V: TRBV7-9
CDR3: CASSSVLAEPYNEQFF
DNA: TGTGCCAGCAGCTCGGTACTAGCGGAACCCTACAATGAGCAGTTCTTC

D: TRBD2
size: once
J: TRBJ2-7
V: TRBV29-1
CDR3: CSVRLSGSIEQYF
DNA: TGCAGCGTTCGGCTTAGCGGGTCAATCGAGCAGTACTTC

D: .
size: .
J: TRBJ1-1
V: TRBV7-6
CDR3: CASSLDRYTEAFF
DNA: TGTGCCAGCAGCTTAGACAGGTACACTGAAGCTTTCTTT

D: .
size: .
J: TRBJ1-3
V: TRBV28
CDR3: CASSLQSSGNTIYF
DNA: TGTGCCAGCAGTTTACAGAGCTCTGGAAACACCATATATTTT

D: .
size: .
J: TRBJ1-2
V: TRBV9
CDR3: CASSQETNYGYTF
DNA: TGTGCCAGCAGCCAGGAGACTAACTATGGCTACACCTTC

D: .
size: .
J: TRBJ2-4
V: TRBV29-1
CDR3: CSVEFGQTNIQYF
DNA: TGCAGCGTTGAATTCGGACAGACAAACATTCAGTACTTC

D: TRBD2
size: .
J: TRBJ2-7
V: TRBV28
CDR3: CASSFLAGEYEQYF
DNA: TGTGCCAGCAGTTTCCTAGCGGGAGAGTACGAGCAGTACTTC

D: TRBD1
size: once
J: TRBJ1-1
V: TRBV6-5
CDR3: CASSWTGPFAEAFF
DNA: TGTGCCAGCAGCTGGACAGGGCCCTTCGCTGAAGCTTTCTTT

D: TRBD1
size: .
J: TRBJ1-1
V: TRBV28
CDR3: CASSSSSGTAMNTEAFF
DNA: TGTGCCAGCAGTTCTTCCTCCGGGACAGCGATGAACACTGAAGCTTTCTTT

D: .
size: .
J: TRBJ2-1
V: TRBV27
CDR3: CASSLSAVWNEQFF
DNA: TGTGCCAGCAGTTTATCGGCCGTGTGGAATGAGCAGTTCTTC

D: TRBD2
size: .
J: TRBJ2-2
V: TRBV7-8
CDR3: CASSFLSGGAWTGELFF
DNA: TGTGCCAGCAGCTTCCTTAGCGGGGGGGCCTGGACCGGGGAGCTGTTTTTT

D: .
size: .
J: TRBJ2-7
V: TRBV27
CDR3: CASSFGGQAYEQYF
DNA: TGTGCCAGCAGTTTTGGGGGGCAGGCCTACGAGCAGTACTTC

D: TRBD1
size: once
J: TRBJ2-7
V: TRBV7-2
CDR3: CASSLRDRFYEQYF
DNA: TGTGCCAGCAGCTTAAGGGACAGGTTCTACGAGCAGTACTTC

D: .
size: .
J: TRBJ1-4
V: TRBV9
CDR3: CASSPSMEDNEKLFF
DNA: TGTGCCAGCAGCCCCTCGATGGAGGATAATGAAAAACTGTTTTTT

D: TRBD2
size: once
J: TRBJ2-1
V: TRBV2
CDR3: CASSAPPSRGIYNEQFF
DNA: TGTGCCAGCAGTGCCCCTCCCTCGCGGGGGATATACAATGAGCAGTTCTTC

D: TRBD1
size: once
J: TRBJ1-2
V: TRBV28
CDR3: CASRDRTTNNYGYTF
DNA: TGTGCCAGCAGGGACAGGACCACAAACAACTATGGCTACACCTTC